This T cell receptor (beta chain) was retrieved from a study of cytomegalovirus exposure and HLA in healthy donors (dated by TCRdb to 2015 to 2018). At the level of the whole study: In an earlier analysis of some 550 of the donors, less than 350 Gb of sequence data and just under 120 million unique TCR beta sequences from about 190 million T cells were reported. An early release covering some 640 HLA-typed donors comprised about 300 gigabases of sequencing data and around 86 million unique TCR sequences. Of the approximately 400 genotyped donors, around 81% fell in the genetic ancestry cluster associated with self-reported Caucasian donors. The study aimed to test whether signatures of past pathogen exposure could be identified by cataloging public T cell receptors. Using immunosequencing, the study profiled T cell repertoires from 500 to 800 subjects and related those repertoires to cytomegalovirus serostatus. Along with the roughly 670-subject first cohort, a separate validation cohort of around 110 different subjects was used. High-throughput TCR immunosequencing, statistical association of individual TCRs with disease status, and machine learning were combined to predict cytomegalovirus infection status. A later analysis re-examined previously published TCR beta repertoires from just over 650 donors and added high-resolution HLA genotyping to investigate patterns of TCR occurrence. Rather than drawing on any new phenotypic data, the later analysis identified candidate immune exposures from TCR beta sequences and the way those sequences occurred across donors. In an earlier analysis of roughly 540 of the donors, high-throughput TCR beta sequencing was used to judge whether each TCR beta V gene segment behaved as functional or pseudogenic. Alongside the repertoire data, information on donor age, sex, ethnicity and CMV serostatus was compiled. A later genetic analysis took genome-wide SNP genotypes for about 55% of the roughly 700 donors and used that subset as a discovery cohort. All discovery cohort repertoires had been generated on a single sequencing platform. HLA typing covered class I and class II loci at four-digit resolution. Typing coverage differed by locus: A, B, C, DRB1 and DQB1 were typed in roughly 629-630 donors, DQA1 in 500 to 550, DPA1 in approximately 610, and DPB1 in 450 to 490. Roughly 5 DR-DQ haplotypes were handled as single units for association and clustering, since linkage in the cohort was strong. On average, about 200,000 unique TCR beta nucleotide sequences were sequenced per donor among about 400 genotyped donors of the cohort, with about 19% of those sequences being non-productive.

The cohort comprised under 700 healthy bone marrow donors. At the time of sampling, every cohort member was nominally healthy, though immune exposures that went unrecorded were likely present. The donor tested CMV seropositive and was one of the 289 seropositive cohort members. Each donor provided a peripheral blood sample, and peripheral blood mononuclear cells were used for TCR beta sequencing. Genomic DNA extraction from the blood cell samples was performed with the Qiagen DNeasy Blood Extraction Kit. What the work shows at the level of the full study, not this receptor alone: A later analysis associated 16,951 TCR beta sequences with specific HLA alleles at a false discovery rate of 0.05. In this cohort, only TCR beta chains were sequenced, and detectable features were limited by the absence of alpha or paired-chain data. A total of fewer than 200 TCR beta chains were listed by the study as associated with cytomegalovirus. Compared with the approximately 710-donor mean, donors in an Asian-associated ancestry cluster had fewer N-insertions in productive TCRs, according to a later genetic analysis. The authors suggested that the approach could potentially be extended to other disease states and immunological phenotypes. According to a later analysis, parvovirus B19, influenza, CMV and Epstein-Barr virus appeared linked to several top co-occurrence clusters. A later analysis found that TCR association rates varied across HLA loci, with DRB1 alleles showing the most associated TCRs and HLA-C alleles the fewest. In a later genetic analysis, a missense DCLRE1C variant was associated with V-gene and J-gene trimming of TCR beta chains, and the association was replicated in an independent cohort. A later analysis found that HLA-associated TCR beta chains were more clonally expanded and had lower generation probabilities than equally common non-associated chains. A further reported finding was that TCR beta sequences accurately predicted the HLA-A and HLA-B alleles for most subjects in the first cohort. The only immune exposure information available for the cohort was CMV serostatus. A later analysis found that most CMV-associated TCR beta chains appeared HLA-restricted, with HLA associations seemingly driven largely by CMV exposure. Assigning TCR associations to individual alleles was difficult when HLA alleles, especially DR and DQ, strongly co-occurred. A few of the identified cytomegalovirus-associated TCR beta chains were confirmed in vitro to be specific for cytomegalovirus antigens. Across donors, most TCR sequences were observed very rarely, whereas some public TCRs were present in many individuals. Some IMGT-functional V segments, including TRBV6-2 and TRBV6-3, could not be distinguished by the 87-base-pair reads and were therefore excluded. Broadly in line with IMGT annotations, most TCR beta V segments showed up in productive rearrangements about 87% or about 30% of the time in an earlier analysis of 587 of the donors. Roughly uniform sequencing depth across donors was assumed in presence/absence analyses, although this assumption may not hold. A cluster of highly shared sequence variants was judged likely to be a technical artifact of the sequencing pipeline. HLA typing was unavailable for some donors at each locus, so association tests used only the typed subset. Because counts were too low, seventeen rarely observed V segments, including chromosome 9 orphons, were excluded from the earlier analysis of roughly 580 of the donors. Cytomegalovirus status was reported to be diagnosed by the classifier with high specificity and sensitivity in both the original and validation cohorts. Linkage disequilibrium might explain the correlated functional status among segregating V segments, but an unknown experimental factor could not be excluded.

The library was generated by the immunoSEQ multiplex PCR assay. A mixture of 60 forward primers for TCR Vbeta segments and 13 reverse primers for TCR Jbeta segments was used in the multiplex PCR. Amplification of the CDR3 region of rearranged TCR beta genes was performed with a multiplex PCR assay on genomic DNA. On the Illumina HiSeq System, the amplified TCR beta libraries were sequenced as 87-base-pair reads. The source study handled its data this way. A later analysis tallied some 79 million unique TCR beta chains across the 700 or so repertoires, and around 12 million of those chains were shared by two or more donors. Raw reads were error-corrected and collapsed into unique sequences with a nearest-neighbor algorithm that merged closely related sequences to remove PCR and sequencing errors. To assign V, D and J gene segments, CDR3 sequences were aligned to IMGT reference sequences. For a sequence to be retained, at least a six-nucleotide match to both a V gene segment and a J gene segment was required. Rearrangements were called productive when the CDR3 lacked stop codons and stayed in frame with V and J; all others were non-productive. CDR3 was defined according to IMGT convention as the region running from the second conserved V-encoded cysteine to the conserved J-encoded phenylalanine. In an earlier analysis of approximately 500 of the donors, sequences lacking an unambiguous match to a single V gene segment were excluded. An earlier analysis of fewer than 650 of the donors classified V segments as functional when productive rearrangements were above 56.7% and as segregating when the standard deviation between donors was above 5%. A statistical classification framework was built to diagnose cytomegalovirus status from the catalog of TCR beta chain sequences. A later analysis assigned V and J genes by comparing TCR nucleotide sequences with IMGT/GENE-DB human TR gene sequences. In a later analysis, CDR3 sequences and most-parsimonious VDJ recombination scenarios were assigned using the TCRdist pipeline. In a later analysis, every TCR beta chain was defined by the combination of its CDR3 amino acid sequence and its V-gene family, and reads without a unique V-gene family were dropped. A later analysis removed several hundred highly shared, low-generation-probability nucleotide sequences to deal with suspected cross-contamination and a sequencing artifact. In a later analysis, a clonal expansion index was calculated for each public chain from normalized within-repertoire ranks of inferred template counts. In a later analysis, generation probabilities were computed using a VDJ recombination model fitted to out-of-frame rearrangements, and the results were checked against IGoR. In a later analysis, TCR-TCR, TCR-HLA and TCR-CMV co-occurrence was scored with hypergeometric tests, and a repertoire-size bias correction was applied to TCR pairs. To estimate false discovery rates, a later analysis permuted the HLA or CMV assignments 20 times. A later analysis grouped co-occurring TCRs with DBSCAN, adding TCRdist sequence similarity when clustering within HLA-allele-positive subsets. Co-occurrence clustering excluded repertoires with fewer than 30,000 or more than 120,000 public chains, plus five with anomalous nucleotide sharing. Held by TCRdb, this immuneACCESS table contains in-frame sequences only and omits some clones. Under half of the omission traces to an unresolved V gene where checked; the cause of the rest is unknown. V, J and clone size are taken as reported in that table, and D and trimming were inferred from the DNA itself. In this sample the table shows fewer than 120,000 clones, 80% to 85% of which occur a single time. The ten largest clonotypes hold under 3% of the sample.

The CDR3 runs 13 residues from the cysteine to the phenylalanine. Only CDR3 DNA is held: 39 bases, read in frame from base 1. V is reduced by 7 bases and J by 5 bases, leaving a spacing of 15 bases between them. CDR1 and CDR2 are drawn from the germline V gene: SGHRS, YFSETQ. For this clone: What this receptor recognizes is not known. No base-level quality is on record; no much larger clone is a single base apart.

Source material: PBMCs. The receptor chain draws on TRBV5-1 and TRBJ2-5, with TRBD2 tentatively as D gene (5 bases match). The sequence came from a woman aged 55-70 years in good health and CMV-seropositive. The DNA sequence is given as TGCGCCAGCTCTGCGGGCGGGCTGGAGACCCAGTACTTC. This codes for CASSAGGLETQYF. With all but the CDR3 taken from the reference TRBV5-1 and TRBJ2-5 genes, the full variable domain is: KAGVTQTPRYLIKTRGQQVTLSCSPISGHRSVSWYQQTPGQGLQFLFEYFSETQRNKGNFPGRFSGRQFSNSRSEMNVSTLELGDSALYLCASSAGGLETQYFGPGTRLLVL.